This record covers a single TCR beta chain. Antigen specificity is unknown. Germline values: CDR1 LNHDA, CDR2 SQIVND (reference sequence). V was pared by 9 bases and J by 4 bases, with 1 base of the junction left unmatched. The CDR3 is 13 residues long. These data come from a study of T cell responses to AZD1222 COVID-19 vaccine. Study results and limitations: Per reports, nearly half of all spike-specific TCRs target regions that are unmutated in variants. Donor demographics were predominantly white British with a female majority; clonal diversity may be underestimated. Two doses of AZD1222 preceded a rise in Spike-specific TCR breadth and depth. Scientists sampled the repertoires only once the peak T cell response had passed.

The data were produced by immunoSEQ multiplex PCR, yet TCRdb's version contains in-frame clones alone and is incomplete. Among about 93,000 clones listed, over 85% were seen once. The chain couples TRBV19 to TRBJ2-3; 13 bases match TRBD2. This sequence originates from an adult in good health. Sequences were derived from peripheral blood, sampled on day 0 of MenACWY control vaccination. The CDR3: CASGLAGADTQYF. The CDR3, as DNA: TGTGCCAGCGGACTAGCGGGGGCAGATACGCAGTATTTT.